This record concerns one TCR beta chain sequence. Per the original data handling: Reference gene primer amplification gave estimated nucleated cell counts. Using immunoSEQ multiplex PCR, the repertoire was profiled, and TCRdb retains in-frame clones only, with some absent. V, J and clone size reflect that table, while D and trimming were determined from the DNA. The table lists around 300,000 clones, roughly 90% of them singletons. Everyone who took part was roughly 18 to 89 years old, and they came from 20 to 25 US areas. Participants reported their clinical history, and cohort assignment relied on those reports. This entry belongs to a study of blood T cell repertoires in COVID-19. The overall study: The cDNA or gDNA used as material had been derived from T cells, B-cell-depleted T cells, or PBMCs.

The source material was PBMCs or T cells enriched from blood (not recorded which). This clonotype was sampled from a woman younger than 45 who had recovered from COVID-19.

The CDR3 here is CASSLWTGTNTGELFF. Written as DNA, the CDR3 is TGTGCCAGCAGCCTCTGGACAGGGACGAACACCGGGGAGCTGTTTTTT. The V and J genes are TRBV7-9 and TRBJ2-2; TRBD1 aligns across 8 bases. The CDR3 is 16 residues long. V lost 5 bases, J lost 0 bases, and 5 bases stayed unmatched. Germline assignment: CDR1 SEHNR and CDR2 FQNEAQ (reference sequence).